Listed below are T cell receptor beta chains from one sample, sequenced in a study of T cells after yellow fever vaccination. MiXCR, run by TCRdb on the 5' RACE reads, gives a single entry per CDR3 protein. This table has about 260,000 distinct CDR3 sequences, 13% appearing once. Sequencing used CD4+ T cells sorted from PBMCs, obtained 45 days after the yellow fever booster vaccination. The receptors derive from a man younger than 40 who received the YFV17D yellow fever vaccine. The CDR3 runs from the conserved cysteine through the conserved F or W. The D gene is left open where the match is weak. Expanded clones are given a class, and other clones once, few, many or no size at all.

D gene	clone size	J gene	V gene	CDR3 protein	CDR3 DNA
-	many	TRBJ2-5	TRBV24-1	CATSDLRGTQYF	TGTGCCACCAGTGATCTCCGTGGGACCCAGTACTTC
-	many	TRBJ2-7	TRBV12-3/TRBV12-4	CASSSNFYEQYF	TGTGCCAGCAGTTCCAATTTCTACGAGCAGTACTTC
-	few	TRBJ2-7	TRBV20-1	CSARVVNYEQYF	TGCAGTGCTAGAGTCGTAAACTACGAGCAGTACTTC
TRBD2	few	TRBJ2-7	TRBV4-2	CASSQETSGSYYEQYF	TGTGCCAGCAGCCAAGAAACTAGCGGGAGTTATTACGAGCAGTACTTC
-	few	TRBJ2-5	TRBV12-3/TRBV12-4	CASKSSANQETQYF	TGTGCCAGCAAGTCTTCAGCTAACCAAGAGACCCAGTACTTC
-	-	TRBJ2-2	TRBV3-1	CASSPDPNLAGELFF	TGTGCCAGCAGCCCCGACCCTAATCTAGCCGGGGAGCTGTTTTTT
-	-	TRBJ2-7	TRBV2	CASRTDSYEQYF	TGTGCCAGCCGGACAGATTCCTACGAGCAGTACTTC
-	-	TRBJ2-7	TRBV4-3	CASSPSWDTSPNAYEQYF	TGCGCCAGCAGCCCCTCTTGGGATACTAGCCCCAATGCCTACGAGCAGTACTTC
-	few	TRBJ2-3	TRBV12-3/TRBV12-4	CASSFSSGTSDTQYF	TGTGCCAGCAGTTTCAGTAGCGGCACCTCAGATACGCAGTATTTT
-	-	TRBJ2-1	TRBV4-3	CASSTGHYNEQFF	TGCGCCAGCAGTACAGGGCATTACAATGAGCAGTTCTTC
-	-	TRBJ2-5	TRBV15	CATSTRQSHMGQYF	TGTGCCACCAGCACTAGACAGTCCCATATGGGCCAGTACTTC
-	-	TRBJ2-7	TRBV29-1	CSVVQGNRQYEQYF	TGCAGCGTTGTTCAGGGGAACCGCCAGTACGAGCAGTACTTC
-	-	TRBJ2-2	TRBV7-9	CASRGTGELFF	TGTGCCAGCAGGGGTACCGGGGAGCTGTTTTTT
-	few	TRBJ2-2	TRBV21-1	CASSSKGKNTGELFF	TGTGCCAGCAGCTCAAAGGGGAAGAACACCGGGGAGCTGTTTTTT
TRBD1	few	TRBJ1-5	TRBV15	CATSRDRRGQTGGQPQHF	TGTGCCACCAGCAGAGATCGGCGGGGACAGACGGGAGGTCAGCCCCAGCATTTT
-	-	TRBJ2-7	TRBV5-1	CASSLGREEQYF	TGCGCCAGCAGCTTGGGACGAGAGGAGCAGTACTTC
-	-	TRBJ1-2	TRBV7-9	CASTPTTGHSDGYTF	TGTGCCAGCACCCCTACGACAGGTCATAGTGATGGCTACACCTTC
-	-	TRBJ2-1	TRBV20-1	CSAASPRGHSYNEQFF	TGCAGTGCGGCTTCACCACGGGGCCATTCCTACAATGAGCAGTTCTTC
-	-	TRBJ1-2	TRBV29-1	CSVRQNYGYTF	TGCAGCGTGAGACAGAACTATGGCTACACCTTC
-	few	TRBJ2-3	TRBV20-1	CSARRLTGKVRGTDTQYF	TGCAGTGCTAGGCGACTCACAGGGAAAGTAAGGGGCACAGATACGCAGTATTTT
-	-	TRBJ2-3	TRBV19	CASSIPSGDTQYF	TGTGCCAGTAGTATTCCATCGGGTGATACGCAGTATTTT
-	-	TRBJ2-3	TRBV7-2	CASSYSVRSDTQYF	TGTGCCAGCAGCTATTCAGTGCGGTCCGATACGCAGTATTTT
TRBD2	-	TRBJ2-3	TRBV7-9	CASSSSMYRTSGTQYF	TGTGCCAGCAGCTCTTCTATGTATAGGACTAGTGGTACGCAGTATTTT
-	-	TRBJ2-3	TRBV7-2	CASSLAGTPSTDTQYF	TGTGCCAGCAGCTTAGCCGGGACACCTAGCACAGATACGCAGTATTTT
TRBD2	once	TRBJ2-7	TRBV5-5	CASRNLAGLSEQYF	TGTGCCAGCAGGAATTTAGCGGGACTGAGCGAGCAGTACTTC
-	-	TRBJ2-1	TRBV7-3	CASSLDGGTDYEQFF	TGTGCCAGCAGCTTAGACGGCGGGACGGACTATGAGCAGTTCTTC
-	few	TRBJ2-1	TRBV7-9	CASSSTISYNEQFF	TGTGCCAGCAGCTCGACTATATCTTACAATGAGCAGTTCTTC
-	few	TRBJ1-6	TRBV6-2/TRBV6-3	CASSYQGIGSSPLHF	TGTGCCAGCAGTTATCAGGGGATCGGTAGCTCACCCCTCCACTTT
TRBD2	once	TRBJ2-7	TRBV20-1	CSASPLAGSFYEQYF	TGCAGTGCTAGTCCCCTAGCGGGAAGTTTCTACGAGCAGTACTTC
TRBD1	few	TRBJ2-1	TRBV12-3/TRBV12-4	CASNPDRRPNEQFF	TGTGCCAGCAATCCGGACAGGCGCCCCAATGAGCAGTTCTTC
-	few	TRBJ2-7	TRBV12-3/TRBV12-4	CASSLFFEQYF	TGTGCCAGCAGTTTATTTTTCGAGCAGTACTTC
-	-	TRBJ1-1	TRBV11-2	CASSPPKSEAFF	TGTGCCAGCAGCCCGCCGAAGTCTGAAGCTTTCTTT
TRBD2	few	TRBJ2-7	TRBV7-2	CASSSQTGGSAYEQYF	TGTGCCAGCAGCTCGCAAACCGGCGGGAGCGCCTACGAGCAGTACTTC
TRBD2	many	TRBJ2-5	TRBV29-1	CSVEIAGGPKETQYF	TGCAGCGTTGAAATAGCGGGAGGGCCGAAAGAGACCCAGTACTTC
TRBD2	few	TRBJ2-5	TRBV4-2	CASSQDEGGQETQYF	TGTGCCAGCAGCCAAGATGAGGGAGGGCAAGAGACCCAGTACTTC
TRBD2	few	TRBJ2-3	TRBV20-1	CSARDLKDGRRDTQYF	TGCAGTGCTAGAGATCTCAAAGACGGGAGGAGAGATACGCAGTATTTT
-	-	TRBJ2-7	TRBV5-1	CASSLRVGGGGSYEQYF	TGCGCCAGCAGCTTGCGCGTCGGGGGAGGGGGTTCCTACGAGCAGTACTTC
-	-	TRBJ2-3	TRBV5-1	CASSLLARNTDTQYF	TGCGCCAGCAGCTTACTAGCACGTAACACAGATACGCAGTATTTT
TRBD2	many	TRBJ2-1	TRBV12-3/TRBV12-4	CASRRGRVHEQFF	TGTGCCAGCAGACGCGGGAGGGTCCATGAGCAGTTCTTC
-	-	TRBJ2-1	TRBV9	CASSVVAGRNEQFF	TGTGCCAGCAGCGTAGTTGCCGGGCGAAATGAGCAGTTCTTC
TRBD1	-	TRBJ2-7	TRBV4-2	CASSQPGTGGYEQYF	TGTGCCAGCAGTCAACCCGGGACAGGGGGTTACGAGCAGTACTTC
-	-	TRBJ2-3	TRBV5-6	CASSLDPTTDTQYF	TGTGCCAGCAGCTTGGACCCGACCACAGATACGCAGTATTTT
-	-	TRBJ1-2	TRBV7-2	CASSPLRGDGYTF	TGTGCCAGCAGCCCCCTTCGAGGCGATGGCTACACCTTC
TRBD2	-	TRBJ2-3	TRBV9	CASSVAGGATDTQYF	TGTGCCAGCAGCGTAGCGGGAGGGGCAACAGATACGCAGTATTTT
-	-	TRBJ2-3	TRBV25-1	CASSGSLGAGSDTQYF	TGTGCCAGCAGTGGCTCACTCGGGGCGGGGTCCGATACGCAGTATTTT
-	-	TRBJ2-2	TRBV5-1	CASSKTDTGELFF	TGCGCCAGCAGCAAAACAGACACCGGGGAGCTGTTTTTT
-	-	TRBJ2-2	TRBV5-1	CASSWTVPNSGELFF	TGCGCCAGCAGCTGGACAGTACCGAACTCCGGGGAGCTGTTTTTT
TRBD2	-	TRBJ2-5	TRBV5-1	CASSSGLAAGQETQYF	TGCGCCAGCAGCTCGGGACTAGCGGCAGGCCAAGAGACCCAGTACTTC
-	few	TRBJ1-5	TRBV5-4	CASSLAPGGDQPQHF	TGTGCCAGCAGCTTGGCCCCCGGGGGCGATCAGCCCCAGCATTTT